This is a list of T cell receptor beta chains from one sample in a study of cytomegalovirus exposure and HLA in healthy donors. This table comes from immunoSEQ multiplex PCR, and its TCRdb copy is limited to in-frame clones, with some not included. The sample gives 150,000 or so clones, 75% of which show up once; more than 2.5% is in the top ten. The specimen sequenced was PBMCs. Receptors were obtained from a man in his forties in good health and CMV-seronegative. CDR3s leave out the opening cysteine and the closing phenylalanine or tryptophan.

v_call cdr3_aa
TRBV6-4 ASSDSGGSGELF
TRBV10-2 ASSEVGQDTEAF
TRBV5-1 ASSLTGGGNTGELF
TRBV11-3 ASSFGTDNNSPLH
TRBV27 ASSRKVQGGETQY
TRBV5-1 ASSLVGEGGTEAF
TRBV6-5 ASSSVRVGDYGYT
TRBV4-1 ASSQGGDYPKNEQF
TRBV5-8 ASSLGVDRGSTEAF
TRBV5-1 ASSLGPRVELF
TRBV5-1 ASRLEPNTEAF
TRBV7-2 ASSPLLPRGSGNTIY